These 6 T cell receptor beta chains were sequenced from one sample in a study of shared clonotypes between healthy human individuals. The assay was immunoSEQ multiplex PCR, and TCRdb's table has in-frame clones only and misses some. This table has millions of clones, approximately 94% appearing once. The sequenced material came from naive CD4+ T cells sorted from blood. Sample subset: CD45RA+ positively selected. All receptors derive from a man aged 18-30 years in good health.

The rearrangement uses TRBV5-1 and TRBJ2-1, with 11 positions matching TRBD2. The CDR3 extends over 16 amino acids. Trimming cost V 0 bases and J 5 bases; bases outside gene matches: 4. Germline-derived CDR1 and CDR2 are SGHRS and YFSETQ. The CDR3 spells CASSLETSGAHNEQFF. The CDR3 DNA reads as TGCGCCAGCAGCTTGGAGACTAGCGGGGCCCACAATGAGCAGTTCTTC.

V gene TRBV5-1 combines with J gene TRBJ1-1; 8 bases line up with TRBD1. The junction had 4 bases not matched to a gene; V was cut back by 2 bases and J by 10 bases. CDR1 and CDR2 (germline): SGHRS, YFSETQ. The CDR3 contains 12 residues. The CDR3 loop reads CASSFDDRGAFF. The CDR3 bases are TGCGCCAGCAGCTTTGATGACAGGGGAGCTTTCTTT. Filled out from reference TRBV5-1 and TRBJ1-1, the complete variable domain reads KAGVTQTPRYLIKTRGQQVTLSCSPISGHRSVSWYQQTPGQGLQFLFEYFSETQRNKGNFPGRFSGRQFSNSRSEMNVSTLELGDSALYLCASSFDDRGAFFGQGTRLTVV.

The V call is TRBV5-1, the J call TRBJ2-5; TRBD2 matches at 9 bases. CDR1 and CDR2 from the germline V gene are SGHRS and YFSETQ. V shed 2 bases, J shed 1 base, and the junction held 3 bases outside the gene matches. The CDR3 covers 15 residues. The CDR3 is CASSFSGSGQETQYF. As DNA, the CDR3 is TGCGCCAGCAGCTTTAGCGGGAGCGGCCAAGAGACCCAGTACTTC.

The CDR3 DNA sequence: TGTGCCAGCAGTTACTCGTACAGGTCTACCTACGAGCAGTACTTC. This codes for CASSYSYRSTYEQYF. This chain connects TRBV6-5 to TRBJ2-5, with D possibly being TRBD1 (5 bases). The J call could be wrong; TRBJ2-7 is a better fit for the DNA end. The length of the CDR3 is 15 residues. Germline V gene data show CDR1 as MNHEY and CDR2 as SVGAGI.

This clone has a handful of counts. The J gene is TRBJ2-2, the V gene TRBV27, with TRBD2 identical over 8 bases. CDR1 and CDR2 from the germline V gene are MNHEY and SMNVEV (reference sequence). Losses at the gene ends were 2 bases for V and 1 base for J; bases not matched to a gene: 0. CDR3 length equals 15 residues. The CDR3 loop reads CASSLAGGNTGELFF. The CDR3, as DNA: TGTGCCAGCAGTTTAGCGGGGGGGAACACCGGGGAGCTGTTTTTT.

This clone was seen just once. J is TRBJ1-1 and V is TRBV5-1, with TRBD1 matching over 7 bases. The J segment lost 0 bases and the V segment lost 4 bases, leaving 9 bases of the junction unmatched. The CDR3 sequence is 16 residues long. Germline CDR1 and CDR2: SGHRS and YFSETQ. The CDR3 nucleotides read TGCGCCAGCAGCGTAACGACAGGGCTTCTGAACACTGAAGCTTTCTTT. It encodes CASSVTTGLLNTEAFF.